The following is a TCR beta chain sequence with its context. Trimming stripped 2 bases from V and 5 bases from J, with 15 bases between. The CDR3 runs 15 residues. Germline V lookup: CDR1 SGHTA, CDR2 FQGTGA. These data are taken from a study of blood T cell repertoires in COVID-19. Overall study: PBMCs, B-cell-depleted T cells, or T cells provided the cDNA or gDNA that made up the material.

Clones were read by immunoSEQ multiplex PCR, and TCRdb kept only the in-frame ones, dropping some. Of around 150,000 clones in the sample, about 90% were seen once. The V gene is TRBV7-3, the J gene TRBJ2-5; TRBD1 might be the D (5 bases). Sequencing was carried out using peripheral blood. This clonotype originated in a man between 50 and 59 years old with active COVID-19. The CDR3 spells CASSLYGQGRETQYF. As DNA, the CDR3 is TGTGCCAGCAGCTTATACGGGCAGGGCAGGGAGACCCAGTACTTC.